This T cell receptor beta chain was recovered during a study of graft-versus-host responses after intestinal transplantation. Study-wide findings and caveats: Association was observed between peak circulating GvH clone levels and early post-transplant HvG declines. GvH clones appeared in recipient marrow, some first in ileum or blood.

This CDR3 has 15 amino acids. Germline V lookup: CDR1 GTSNPN, CDR2 SVGIG (reference sequence). Trimming left V 0 bases short and J 0 bases short, with 11 bases between. Worth noting for this clone: What it binds is not known.

Method: immunoSEQ multiplex PCR; TCRdb's copy keeps in-frame clones and lacks some. Among about 120,000 clones listed, about nine tenths were seen once. V is TRBV30 and J is TRBJ1-1; no firm D call. Sample: unstimulated CD4+ T cells sorted from spleen or lymph node cells, taken before intestinal transplant. The receptor comes from a human donor who received an intestinal transplant. The CDR3 DNA sequence: TGTGCCTGGAGTGTCGGAGGGAACATGAACACTGAAGCTTTCTTT. Amino acids: CAWSVGGNMNTEAFF.